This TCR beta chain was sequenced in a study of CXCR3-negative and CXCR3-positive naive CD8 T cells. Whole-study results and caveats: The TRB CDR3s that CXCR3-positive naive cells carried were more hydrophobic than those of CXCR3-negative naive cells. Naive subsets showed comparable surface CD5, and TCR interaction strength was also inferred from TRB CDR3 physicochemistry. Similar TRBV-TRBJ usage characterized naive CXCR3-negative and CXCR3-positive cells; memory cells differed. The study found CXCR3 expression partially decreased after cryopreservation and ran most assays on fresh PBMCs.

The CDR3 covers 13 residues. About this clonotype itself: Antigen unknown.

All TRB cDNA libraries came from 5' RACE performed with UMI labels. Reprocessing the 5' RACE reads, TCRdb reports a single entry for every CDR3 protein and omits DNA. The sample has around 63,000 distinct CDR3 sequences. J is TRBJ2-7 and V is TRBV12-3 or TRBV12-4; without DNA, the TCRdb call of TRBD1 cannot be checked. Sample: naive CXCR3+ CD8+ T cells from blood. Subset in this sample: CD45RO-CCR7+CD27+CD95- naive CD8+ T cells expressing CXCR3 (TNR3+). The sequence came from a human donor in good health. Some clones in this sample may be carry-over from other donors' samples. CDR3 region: CASSWTAYYEQYF.